These T cell receptor beta chains were read from a single sample in a study of cytomegalovirus exposure and HLA in healthy donors. Clones were sequenced by immunoSEQ multiplex PCR, and TCRdb holds only the in-frame ones, with some missing. The sample has about 150,000 clones, and its top ten clones hold 1.5% to 2%. Input material: PBMCs. Receptors were obtained from a woman aged 45-65 years in good health and CMV-seronegative. The conserved cysteine and the conserved F or W are not part of the CDR3 here.

v_gene,CDR3aa
TRBV13,ASSSPTTNYGYT
TRBV6-1,ASSERWRQGTTEAF
TRBV13,ASSVRQGPYEQY
TRBV2,ASIETARLTGQF
TRBV7-8,ASSPEGGGIGATTIY
TRBV14,ASSQRQGLVVGNTIY
TRBV7-9,ASSSDSPLH
TRBV2,ASSDYQGQY
TRBV13,ASSITGTSGTDTQY
TRBV19,ASSYSGHMNTEAF
TRBV5-1,ASSGTGGGDYGYT
TRBV4-2,ASSQDTASGSLMQY
TRBV6-1,ASSARGHSGYT
TRBV11-2,ASSAQGTNSPLH
TRBV28,ASSLSRGADTQY
TRBV11-2,ASSLGTTYNEQF
TRBV5-1,ASSLVGQVGGEAF
TRBV30,AWSTGLQF
TRBV4-2,ASSQDENSGGAQY
TRBV7-9,ASSFGGRNTGELF
TRBV2,ASKQLAGGGTGELF
TRBV9,ASSPSGLGNTGELF
TRBV6-1,ASSDRVSIQPQH
TRBV19,ASSRTGGLYTEAF
TRBV2,ASSRVSGNTIY
TRBV5-4,ASSSTGIRDEQY
TRBV7-9,ASRDASGPSRETQY
TRBV27,ASTDSGANVLT
TRBV6-6,ASIPAAISYEQY
TRBV18,ASADSSYEQY
TRBV6-6,ASSYAQTGNIQY
TRBV14,ASSQDLGGGSQY
TRBV27,ASSPPTGRETQY
TRBV6-1,ASKSGEGTSYEQY
TRBV5-1,ASKRLAGAPTDTQY
TRBV27,ASGLGGSAEAF
TRBV18,ASSSLDTDTQY
TRBV5-1,ASSTGRRGEQY
TRBV7-2,ASSYTTGSNYEQY
TRBV19,ASSFAGAYGYT
TRBV5-1,ASSQGQGDQPQH
TRBV5-4,ASSLYPNQPQH
TRBV30,AWSVRGVVEKLF